A selection of T cell receptor beta chains follows, all from one sample in a study of T cell responses to AZD1222 COVID-19 vaccine. Repertoires were generated with immunoSEQ multiplex PCR, while TCRdb's copy carries only in-frame clones and drops some. Among under 150,000 clones listed, under 95% were seen once. The material was peripheral blood, obtained on day 0 of AZD1222 vaccination. The receptor source for this set is an adult in good health. Both conserved end residues are part of each CDR3. The order of the fields is D gene, V gene, J gene, clone size, CDR3 DNA, CDR3 protein. A D gene is named only where the DNA matches it firmly. Some rows have no size entry. The others give once, few or many, or a class for an expanded clone.

d_call: NA
v_call: TRBV30
j_call: TRBJ2-7
clone_size: NA
cdr3_nt: TGTGCCTTGGGGATGTCAGGGTCCTACGAGCAGTACTTC
cdr3_aa: CALGMSGSYEQYF

d_call: NA
v_call: TRBV7-9
j_call: TRBJ1-4
clone_size: NA
cdr3_nt: TGTGCCAGCAGCTTTGGTAGGGAGGTGAATGAAAAACTGTTTTTT
cdr3_aa: CASSFGREVNEKLFF

d_call: NA
v_call: TRBV5-4
j_call: TRBJ2-2
clone_size: NA
cdr3_nt: TGTGCCAGCAGCCCACTTGAGCCGAACACCGGGGAGCTGTTTTTT
cdr3_aa: CASSPLEPNTGELFF

d_call: NA
v_call: TRBV7-2
j_call: TRBJ1-3
clone_size: NA
cdr3_nt: TGTGCCAGCAGCTTATGGGCTACGGGAAACACCATATATTTT
cdr3_aa: CASSLWATGNTIYF

d_call: NA
v_call: TRBV6-5
j_call: TRBJ1-1
clone_size: NA
cdr3_nt: TGTGCCAGCAGTTCGCGGGCCACCGACACTGAAGCTTTCTTT
cdr3_aa: CASSSRATDTEAFF

d_call: NA
v_call: TRBV27
j_call: TRBJ2-5
clone_size: NA
cdr3_nt: TGTGCCAGCAGTTTACGGGGGGAGACCCAGTACTTC
cdr3_aa: CASSLRGETQYF

d_call: NA
v_call: TRBV28
j_call: TRBJ1-4
clone_size: NA
cdr3_nt: TGTGCCAGCAGTTTACGGGGGCTTGATGAAAAACTGTTTTTT
cdr3_aa: CASSLRGLDEKLFF

d_call: NA
v_call: TRBV7-2
j_call: TRBJ2-1
clone_size: once
cdr3_nt: TGTGCCAGCAGCTTCGATCGGATGCATGAGCAGTTCTTC
cdr3_aa: CASSFDRMHEQFF

d_call: NA
v_call: TRBV21-1
j_call: TRBJ1-3
clone_size: NA
cdr3_nt: TGTGCCAGCCCCCCCTCCCGGGACCTCTCTGGAAACACCATATATTTT
cdr3_aa: CASPPSRDLSGNTIYF

d_call: NA
v_call: TRBV11-3
j_call: TRBJ1-1
clone_size: NA
cdr3_nt: TGTGCCAGCAGCTTCGACAGGAGTAGAGGAACTGAAGCTTTCTTT
cdr3_aa: CASSFDRSRGTEAFF

d_call: NA
v_call: TRBV6-5
j_call: TRBJ2-7
clone_size: once
cdr3_nt: TGTGCCAGCAGTTCAATCTACGAGCAGTACTTC
cdr3_aa: CASSSIYEQYF

d_call: NA
v_call: TRBV12-3/TRBV12-4
j_call: TRBJ2-3
clone_size: NA
cdr3_nt: TGTGCCAGCAGTTTAGGGACGTATACGCAGTATTTT
cdr3_aa: CASSLGTYTQYF

d_call: NA
v_call: TRBV28
j_call: TRBJ1-1
clone_size: NA
cdr3_nt: TGTGCCAGCAGTTTAATGGGGGGTAGGGAAGCTTTCTTT
cdr3_aa: CASSLMGGREAFF

d_call: NA
v_call: TRBV5-6
j_call: TRBJ1-1
clone_size: NA
cdr3_nt: TGTGCCAGCAGCACAGGGATGAACACTGAAGCTTTCTTT
cdr3_aa: CASSTGMNTEAFF

d_call: NA
v_call: TRBV15
j_call: TRBJ1-2
clone_size: few
cdr3_nt: TGTGCCACCAGCCCCTTGAGGCTGGGTGGCTACACCTTC
cdr3_aa: CATSPLRLGGYTF

d_call: TRBD1
v_call: TRBV11-2
j_call: TRBJ2-7
clone_size: NA
cdr3_nt: TGTGCCAGCAGCTTATTCGGGACGGGACAGATCGAGCAGTACTTC
cdr3_aa: CASSLFGTGQIEQYF

d_call: NA
v_call: TRBV11-2
j_call: TRBJ2-1
clone_size: few
cdr3_nt: TGTGCCAGCAGCTTAGAGATAGTGAGGGCCCCCTGGAATGAGCAGTTCTTC
cdr3_aa: CASSLEIVRAPWNEQFF

d_call: NA
v_call: TRBV7-3
j_call: TRBJ1-5
clone_size: NA
cdr3_nt: TGTGCCAGCAGCCCTATACGTGGGGGCACTTATAGCAATCAGCCCCAGCATTTT
cdr3_aa: CASSPIRGGTYSNQPQHF

d_call: NA
v_call: TRBV19
j_call: TRBJ2-2
clone_size: NA
cdr3_nt: TGTGCCAGTAGTCCTCACCGTGCCAGAGGGGAGCTGTTTTTT
cdr3_aa: CASSPHRARGELFF

d_call: NA
v_call: TRBV21-1
j_call: TRBJ1-5
clone_size: NA
cdr3_nt: TGTGCCAGCATGCCCAGGGCCGACCTATATAGCAATCAGCCCCAGCATTTT
cdr3_aa: CASMPRADLYSNQPQHF

d_call: NA
v_call: TRBV30
j_call: TRBJ1-4
clone_size: NA
cdr3_nt: TGTGCCTGGAGTGCCTTACGGTTGCCTAATGAAAAACTGTTTTTT
cdr3_aa: CAWSALRLPNEKLFF

d_call: NA
v_call: TRBV7-2
j_call: TRBJ2-7
clone_size: once
cdr3_nt: TGTGCCAGCAGGGTTACTAGCCGCGGCTCCTACGAGCAGTACTTC
cdr3_aa: CASRVTSRGSYEQYF

d_call: NA
v_call: TRBV28
j_call: TRBJ1-5
clone_size: NA
cdr3_nt: TGTGCCAGCAGTTTAGATAGCAATCAGCCCCAGCATTTT
cdr3_aa: CASSLDSNQPQHF